These T cell receptor beta chains were read from a single sample in a study of blood T cells in healthy people across ages. TCRdb processed the 5' RACE reads anew with MiXCR; each CDR3 protein has one entry. The sample has just under 750,000 distinct CDR3 sequences; around a fifth are singletons. Sequenced material: blood. The receptors were sampled from a man between 65 and 85 years old in good health. The CDR3 runs from the conserved cysteine through the conserved F or W. D genes are given only for firm matches. Clone size is stated in some rows and not others, as once, few, many or a class when expanded.

d_call clone_size j_call v_call cdr3_nt cdr3_aa
. many TRBJ2-5 TRBV12-3/TRBV12-4 TGTGCCAGCAGGTGGACAGCTCAAGAGACCCAGTACTTC CASRWTAQETQYF
. many TRBJ2-5 TRBV7-9 TGTGCCAGCAGCCTCGGACAGACCCAGTACTTC CASSLGQTQYF
. many TRBJ2-3 TRBV14 TGTGCCAGCAGACCCTGGACTTGGGACACAGATACGCAGTATTTT CASRPWTWDTDTQYF
TRBD2 . TRBJ2-1 TRBV3-1 TGTGCCAGCAGCCAAGACCCGCTAGCGGGCCTTTGGAATGAGCAGTTCTTC CASSQDPLAGLWNEQFF
. . TRBJ2-1 TRBV5-5 TGTGCCAGCAGCTTTAGGGCTAGCTCACCCTACAATGAGCAGTTCTTC CASSFRASSPYNEQFF
. few TRBJ2-1 TRBV11-3 TGTGCCAGCAGCTTACCCGGGTACGGGACATACAATGAGCAGTTCTTC CASSLPGYGTYNEQFF
. few TRBJ1-1 TRBV28 TGTGCCAGCAGTACCGGAGGAGGCGAGAACACTGAAGCTTTCTTT CASSTGGGENTEAFF
. . TRBJ1-2 TRBV12-3/TRBV12-4 TGTGCCAGCAGTTTGGGGGCTAGGACCTATGGCTACACCTTC CASSLGARTYGYTF
. few TRBJ2-7 TRBV10-3 TGTGCCATCAGTGAGACGACTGGCAGGGACGAGCAGTACTTC CAISETTGRDEQYF
. . TRBJ1-6 TRBV5-1 TGCGCCAACAGCTTGGGAGACAGATCACCCCTCCACTTT CANSLGDRSPLHF
. few TRBJ1-2 TRBV20-1 TGCAGTGCTAGAGATCAAACAGGACCTGGTGGCTACACCTTC CSARDQTGPGGYTF
TRBD1 . TRBJ1-6 TRBV6-5 TGTGCCAGCAGCCGGGGACAGGGTAGTAATTCACCCCTCCACTTT CASSRGQGSNSPLHF
TRBD1 many TRBJ1-5 TRBV7-2 TGTGCCAGCAGCGTGGGGACAGGGAATCAGCCCCAGCATTTT CASSVGTGNQPQHF
. few TRBJ2-5 TRBV4-3 TGCGCCAGCAGCCCGACCGGCAGGGAGAAAGAGACCCAGTACTTC CASSPTGREKETQYF
. few TRBJ1-1 TRBV28 TGTGCCAGCAGTCCTTCCGCCTCCGACAGGATAGCTTTCTTT CASSPSASDRIAFF
. . TRBJ1-5 TRBV15 TGTGCCACCAGCATGGACAGAGTGAGCAATCAGCCCCAGCATTTT CATSMDRVSNQPQHF
TRBD2 . TRBJ2-5 TRBV11-2 TGTGCCAGCAGCTTGGGACTAAACCCAGAGACCCAGTACTTC CASSLGLNPETQYF
. . TRBJ2-2 TRBV20-1 TGCAGTGCTCGCCAAGGGGCCGGGGAGCTGTTTTTT CSARQGAGELFF